This T cell receptor (beta chain) is from a study of CD8+ T cells in alopecia areata. As for the study in general: Tofacitinib ran for 6 to 18 months before 6 months off drug. Study outcomes and limitations: Scalp clonality, along with expanded CD8+ clones among the top 100, was significantly decreased by tofacitinib. Persistence in scalp and blood during tofacitinib was observed for many expanded lesional clones.

V lost 0 bases, J lost 6 bases, and 11 bases lay in between. The germline V gene encodes CDR1 SGHRS and CDR2 YFSETQ. The CDR3 loop spans 14 amino acids. With regard to this clone: Its antigen remains unknown.

Treatment here: oral pan-JAK inhibitor, 5-10 mg twice daily. The authors extracted RNA and reverse transcribed it into cDNA as the sequencing template. Sequencing used immunoSEQ multiplex PCR; TCRdb keeps in-frame clones, though not all of them. The sample includes about 210,000 clones, 30% to 40% of them seen just once. The receptor's source is a human donor with alopecia areata. The gene calls are TRBV5-1 and TRBJ2-3; D gene ambiguous. The material sequenced was CD4+ T cells sorted from blood, taken between weeks 30 and 35, from a patient treated with tofacitinib. CDR3 sequence reads: CASSLDLLSDTQYF. CDR3 bases: TGCGCCAGCAGCTTGGACCTTCTTTCGGATACGCAGTATTTT.